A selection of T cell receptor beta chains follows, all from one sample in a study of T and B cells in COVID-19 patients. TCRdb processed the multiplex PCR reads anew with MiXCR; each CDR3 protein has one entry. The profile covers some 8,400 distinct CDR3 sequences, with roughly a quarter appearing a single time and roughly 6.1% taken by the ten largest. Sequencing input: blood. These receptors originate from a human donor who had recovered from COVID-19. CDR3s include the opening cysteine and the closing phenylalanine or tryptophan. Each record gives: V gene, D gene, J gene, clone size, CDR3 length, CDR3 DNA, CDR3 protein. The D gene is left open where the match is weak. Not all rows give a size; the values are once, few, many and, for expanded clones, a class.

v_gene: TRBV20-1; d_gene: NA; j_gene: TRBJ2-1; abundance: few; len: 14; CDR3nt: TGCAGTGCTAGAGGGGGGGCCGGCTACAATGAGCAGTTCTTC; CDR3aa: CSARGGAGYNEQFF
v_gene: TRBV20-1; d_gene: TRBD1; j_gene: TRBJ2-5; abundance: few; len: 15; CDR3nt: TGCAGTGCTCTGACAGGGACCCTGAGGGCCGAGACCCAGTACTTC; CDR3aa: CSALTGTLRAETQYF
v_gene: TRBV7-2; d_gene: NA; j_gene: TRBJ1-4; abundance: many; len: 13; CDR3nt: TGTGCCAGCAGCACCGACAGGAATGAAAAACTGTTTTTT; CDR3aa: CASSTDRNEKLFF
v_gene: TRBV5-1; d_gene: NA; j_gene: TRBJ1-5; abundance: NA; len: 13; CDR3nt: TGCGCCAGCAGCTTATTAGGCAATCAGCCCCAGCATTTT; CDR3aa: CASSLLGNQPQHF
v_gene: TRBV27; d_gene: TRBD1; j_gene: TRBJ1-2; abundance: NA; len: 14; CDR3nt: TGTGCCAGCAGAAGCTCAGGGGGCGCGTATGGCTACACCTTC; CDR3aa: CASRSSGGAYGYTF
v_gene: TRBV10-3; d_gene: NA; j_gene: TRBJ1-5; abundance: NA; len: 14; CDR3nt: TGTGCCATCAGTGCCGGGGCCGGTAATCAGCCCCAGCATTTT; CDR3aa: CAISAGAGNQPQHF
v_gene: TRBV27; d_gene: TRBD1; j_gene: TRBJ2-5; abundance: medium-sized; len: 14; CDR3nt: TGTGCCAGCAGTCTCACAGGGGCCCAAGAGACCCAGTACTTC; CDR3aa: CASSLTGAQETQYF
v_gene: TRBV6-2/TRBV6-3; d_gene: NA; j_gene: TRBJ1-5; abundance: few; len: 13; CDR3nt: TGTGCCAGCAGTTACTTAGTTTGGGAGCCCCAGCATTTT; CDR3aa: CASSYLVWEPQHF
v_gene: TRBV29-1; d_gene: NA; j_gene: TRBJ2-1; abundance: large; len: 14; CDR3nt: TGCAGCGTTGGACTTCATGTCTCCTACAATGAGCAGTTCTTC; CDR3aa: CSVGLHVSYNEQFF
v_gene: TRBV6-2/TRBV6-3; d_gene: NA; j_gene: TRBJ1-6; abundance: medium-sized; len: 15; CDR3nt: TGTGCCAGCAGTTATACCCGGCATGGTAATTCACCCCTCCACTTT; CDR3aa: CASSYTRHGNSPLHF
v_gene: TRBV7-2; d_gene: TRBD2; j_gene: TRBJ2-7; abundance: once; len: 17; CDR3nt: TGTGCCAGCAAAGGACTAGCGGGGCCGGGTCGATCCTACGAGCACTACTTC; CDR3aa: CASKGLAGPGRSYEHYF
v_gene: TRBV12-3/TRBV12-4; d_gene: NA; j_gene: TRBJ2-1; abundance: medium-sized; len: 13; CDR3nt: TGTGCCACCGCCGGCTCATTTTACAATGAGCAGTTCTTC; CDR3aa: CATAGSFYNEQFF
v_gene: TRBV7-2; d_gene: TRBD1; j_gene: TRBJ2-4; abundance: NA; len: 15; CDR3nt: TGTGCCAGCAGCTCACAAGACAGGGGGCGTGGCATTCAGTACTTC; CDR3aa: CASSSQDRGRGIQYF
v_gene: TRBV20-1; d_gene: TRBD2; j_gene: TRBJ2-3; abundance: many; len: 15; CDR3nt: TGCAGTGCTAGAGTTCCTAGCGGGGGCACAGATACGCAGTATTTT; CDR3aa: CSARVPSGGTDTQYF
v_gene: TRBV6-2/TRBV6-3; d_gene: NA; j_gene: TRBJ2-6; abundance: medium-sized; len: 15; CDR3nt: TGTGCCAGCAGTCTCAGGGGAACTGGGGCCAACGTCCTGACTTTC; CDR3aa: CASSLRGTGANVLTF
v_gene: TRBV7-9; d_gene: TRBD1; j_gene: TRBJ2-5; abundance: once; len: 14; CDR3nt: TGTGCCATCAGCTTCAGGGGGCCTGGGGAGACCCAGTACTTC; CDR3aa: CAISFRGPGETQYF
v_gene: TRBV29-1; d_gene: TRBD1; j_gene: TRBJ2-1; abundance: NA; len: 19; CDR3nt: TGCAGCGTTGTGGAGGGGGGACAGGGGGCGTCGGGCCCCTACAATGAGCAGTTCTTC; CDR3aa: CSVVEGGQGASGPYNEQFF
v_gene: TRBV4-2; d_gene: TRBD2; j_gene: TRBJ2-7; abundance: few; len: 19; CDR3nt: TGTGCCAGCAGCCAAGGGGGTGGCCGGACTAGCGGGACCGGGGACGAGCAGTACTTC; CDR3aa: CASSQGGGRTSGTGDEQYF
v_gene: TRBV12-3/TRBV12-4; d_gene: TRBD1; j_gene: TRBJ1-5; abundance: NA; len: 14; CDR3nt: TGTGCCAGCAGTCCGACAGGGTCCAATCAGCCCCAGCATTTT; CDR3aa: CASSPTGSNQPQHF
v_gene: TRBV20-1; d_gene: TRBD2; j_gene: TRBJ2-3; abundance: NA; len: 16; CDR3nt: TGCAGTGCTAGACTTTTAGGACTAGCGGAAGGCGATACGCAGTATTTT; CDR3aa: CSARLLGLAEGDTQYF
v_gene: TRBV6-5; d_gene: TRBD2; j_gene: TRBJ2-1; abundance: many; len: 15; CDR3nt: TGTGCCAGCAGACCCGCGGGGGGGCCGACACATGAGCAGTTCTTC; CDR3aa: CASRPAGGPTHEQFF
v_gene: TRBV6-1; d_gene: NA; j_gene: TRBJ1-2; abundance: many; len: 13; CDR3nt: TGTGCCAGCAGTGAAAGTCGGGACTATGGCTACACCTTC; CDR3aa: CASSESRDYGYTF
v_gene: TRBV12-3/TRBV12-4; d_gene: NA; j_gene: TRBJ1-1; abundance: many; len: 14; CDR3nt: TGTGCCAGCAGTGCCAGGGAGATTAGCACTGAAGCTTTCTTT; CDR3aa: CASSAREISTEAFF
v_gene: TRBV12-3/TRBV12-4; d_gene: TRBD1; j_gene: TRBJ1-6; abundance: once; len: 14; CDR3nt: TGTGCCAGCACCCCGGGACAGGGACATTCACCCCTCCACTTT; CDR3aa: CASTPGQGHSPLHF
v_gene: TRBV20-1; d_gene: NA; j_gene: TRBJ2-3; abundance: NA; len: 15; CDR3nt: TGCAGTGCTAGAGATCTCCTAGTGGGCACAGATACGCAGTATTTT; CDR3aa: CSARDLLVGTDTQYF
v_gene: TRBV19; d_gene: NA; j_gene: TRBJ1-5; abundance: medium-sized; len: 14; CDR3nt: TGTGCCAGTTGGGCCGGTCTTAGCAATCAGCCCCAGCATTTT; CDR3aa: CASWAGLSNQPQHF
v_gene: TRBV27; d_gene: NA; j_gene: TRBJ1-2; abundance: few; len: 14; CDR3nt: TGTGCCAGCTCCTCTCCAGGGGCGGGCTATGGCTACACCTTC; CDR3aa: CASSSPGAGYGYTF
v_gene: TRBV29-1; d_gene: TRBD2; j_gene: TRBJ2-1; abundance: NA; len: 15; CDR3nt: TGCAGCGCCCGGACTAGCGGGGGACTTTACAATGAGCAGTTCTTC; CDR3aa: CSARTSGGLYNEQFF
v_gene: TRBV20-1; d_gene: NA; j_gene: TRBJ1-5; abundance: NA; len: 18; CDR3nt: TGCAGTGCTAGAAATGGGGGGGGTTTCGGGTATAGCAATCAGCCCCAGCATTTT; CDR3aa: CSARNGGGFGYSNQPQHF
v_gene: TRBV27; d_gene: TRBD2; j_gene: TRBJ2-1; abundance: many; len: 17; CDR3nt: TGTGCCAGCAGTTTATTAATGGCTAGCGGGAGGGCCAACGAGCAGTTCTTC; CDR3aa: CASSLLMASGRANEQFF
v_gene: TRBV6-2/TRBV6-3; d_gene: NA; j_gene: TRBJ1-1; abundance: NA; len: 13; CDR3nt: TGTGCCAGCAGGACGGGGGTAAAAGAGAGAGCTTTCTTT; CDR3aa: CASRTGVKERAFF
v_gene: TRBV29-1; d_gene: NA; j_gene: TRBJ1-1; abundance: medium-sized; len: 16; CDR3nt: TGCAGCGTTAGTATGCCGGGACGCATCATGAACACTGAAGCTTTCTTT; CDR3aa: CSVSMPGRIMNTEAFF
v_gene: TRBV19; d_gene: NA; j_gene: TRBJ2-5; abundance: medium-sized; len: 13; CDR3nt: TGTGCCAGTAGAGGGGCCTCCCAAGAGACCCAGTACTTC; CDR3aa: CASRGASQETQYF
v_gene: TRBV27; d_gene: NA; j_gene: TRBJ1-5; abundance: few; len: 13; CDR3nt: TGTGCCAGCAGTTTTGGGGATGGTCAGCCCCAGCATTTT; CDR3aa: CASSFGDGQPQHF
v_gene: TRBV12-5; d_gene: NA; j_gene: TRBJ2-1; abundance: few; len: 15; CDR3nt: TGTGCTAGTGGGGGCCCGGGGCCAAACTACAATGAGCAGTTCTTC; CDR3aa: CASGGPGPNYNEQFF
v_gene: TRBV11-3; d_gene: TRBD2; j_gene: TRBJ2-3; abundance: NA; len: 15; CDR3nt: TGTGCCAGCAGCTTGTTAGCGGGGGGTACAGATACGCAGTATTTT; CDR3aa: CASSLLAGGTDTQYF
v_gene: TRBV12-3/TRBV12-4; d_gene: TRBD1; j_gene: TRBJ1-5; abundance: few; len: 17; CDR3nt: TGTGCCAGCAGTTTAGGCAACCGAGGGGGCTACAATCAGCCCCAGCATTTT; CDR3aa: CASSLGNRGGYNQPQHF
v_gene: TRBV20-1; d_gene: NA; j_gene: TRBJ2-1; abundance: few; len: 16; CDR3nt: TGCAGTGCTAGAGATCCACTGAGGGGTAAGATCAATGAGCAGTTCTTC; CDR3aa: CSARDPLRGKINEQFF
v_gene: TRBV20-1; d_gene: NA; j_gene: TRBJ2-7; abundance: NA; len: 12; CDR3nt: TGCAGTGCCAGACACGAGTCCTACGAGCAGTACTTC; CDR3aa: CSARHESYEQYF
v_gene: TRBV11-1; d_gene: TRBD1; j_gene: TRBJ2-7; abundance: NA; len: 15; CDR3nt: TGTGCCAGCAGCTTAGCCTTCGGACAGGGTTACGAGCAGTACTTC; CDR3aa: CASSLAFGQGYEQYF
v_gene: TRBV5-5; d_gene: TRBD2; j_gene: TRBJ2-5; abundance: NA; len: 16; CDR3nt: TGTGCCAGCAGCTTGGTGGCTAGCGGGGTGTCGGAGACCCAGTACTTC; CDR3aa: CASSLVASGVSETQYF